Below are 26 T cell receptor beta chains sequenced from a single sample in a study of cytomegalovirus exposure and HLA in healthy donors. The PCR made use of 60 Vbeta and 13 Jbeta primers. Libraries were prepared by immunoSEQ multiplex PCR; TCRdb keeps only in-frame clonotypes and omits some of them. The sample holds about 160,000 clones, more than 65% seen once. The sequenced sample was PBMCs. All receptors come from a man aged 50 to 60 in good health and CMV-seropositive.

The chain uses TRBV9 and TRBJ2-3; perhaps TRBD2 as D (5 bases). CDR1 and CDR2 from the germline V gene are SGDLS and YYNGEE. V was cut by 0 bases and J by 6 bases, with 11 bases left in between. This CDR3 comprises 14 residues. The CDR3 spells CASSVGGSVDTQYF. Here the CDR3 DNA reads TGTGCCAGCAGCGTAGGCGGGTCCGTGGATACGCAGTATTTT.

The genes are TRBV11-2 and TRBJ2-1; a possible D gene is TRBD2 (7 bases). Germline V gene sequence: CDR1 SGHAT, CDR2 FQNNGV. Trimming took 1 base from V and 10 from J, leaving 17 bases between them. The CDR3 sequence is 15 residues long. This CDR3 reads CASSLVWGGGGEQFF. CDR3 bases: TGTGCCAGCAGCTTAGTCTGGGGGGGCGGGGGCGAGCAGTTCTTC.

This clone occurred a few times. V and J are TRBV2 and TRBJ1-5, with 9 bases lining up with TRBD1. CDR3 length: 13 amino acids. The V and J ends lost 9 bases and 0 bases, in that order; junction bases with no gene match: 0. The germline gives CDR1 SNHLY, CDR2 FYNNEI. The CDR3 DNA reads TGTGCCAGGGGACAGGGTAGCAATCAGCCCCAGCATTTT. This sequence encodes CARGQGSNQPQHF.

This clone has a single count. Here the CDR3 reads CASSELGSYNEQFF. CDR3 DNA: TGTGCCAGCAGTGAACTAGGCTCCTACAATGAGCAGTTCTTC. The chain has TRBV6-1 and TRBJ2-1; unclear D gene. CDR3 size: 14 residues. V gave up 2 bases and J gave up 0 bases, with 5 bases separating them. CDR1 MNHNS and CDR2 SASEGT come from the germline V gene.

This sequence joins TRBV9 and TRBJ1-2, with 8 bases aligning to TRBD1. Germline V CDR1 and CDR2: SGDLS, YYNGEE. The CDR3 loop spans 15 amino acids. After removal of 0 bases from V and 3 bases from J, the junction contained 4 bases not matched to a gene. Here the CDR3 reads CASSVGDRGDYGYTF. The CDR3 nucleotides read TGTGCCAGCAGCGTAGGAGACAGGGGAGACTATGGCTACACCTTC. The variable domain in full, completed from reference TRBV9 and TRBJ1-2, reads DSGVTQTPKHLITATGQRVTLRCSPRSGDLSVYWYQQSLDQGLQFLIQYYNGEERAKGNILERFSAQQFPDLHSELNLSSLELGDSALYFCASSVGDRGDYGYTFGSGTRLTVV.

J is TRBJ1-2 and V is TRBV5-1, with TRBD1 as a possible D gene (5 bases). Trimming removed 4 bases from V and 2 bases from J, with 9 bases in between. The germline V gene has CDR1 SGHRS and CDR2 YFSETQ. There are 13 residues in the CDR3. The CDR3 DNA follows: TGCGCCAGCAGCCTGACAGAGAACTATGGCTACACCTTC. It specifies CASSLTENYGYTF.

The V gene is TRBV19, the J gene TRBJ2-5, with a weak D call TRBD1 (6 bases). Germline V gene lookup returns CDR1 LNHDA and CDR2 SQIVND (reference sequence). This CDR3 comprises 12 residues. V gave up 6 bases and J gave up 1 base, with 6 bases separating them. The CDR3 DNA sequence: TGTGCCAGTAGACAGGGCCAAGAGACCCAGTACTTC. Translation gives CASRQGQETQYF. Based on the CDR3 plus reference TRBV19 and TRBJ2-5, the full variable domain is DGGITQSPKYLFRKEGQNVTLSCEQNLNHDAMYWYRQDPGQGLRLIYYSQIVNDFQKGDIAEGYSVSREKKESFPLTVTSAQKNPTAFYLCASRQGQETQYFGPGTRLLVL.

This chain uses TRBV9 with TRBJ2-7; 8 bases match TRBD1. J lost 2 bases, V lost 0 bases, and 4 bases had no gene match. The germline CDR1 and CDR2 sequences are SGDLS and YYNGEE. CDR3 length: 15 residues. CDR3 bases: TGTGCCAGCAGCGTAGGCAGGGGGCATCCCTACGAGCAGTACTTC. Translating gives CASSVGRGHPYEQYF.

The chain links TRBV5-6 to TRBJ1-4, with D tentatively TRBD1 (6 bases). This CDR3 has 14 amino acids. Between the trimmed V and J ends, which lost 2 bases and 4 bases, there was a span of 9 bases. Germline V gene sequence: CDR1 SGHDT, CDR2 YYEEEE. CDR3: CASSFRQVNEKLFF. In DNA form, the CDR3 reads TGTGCCAGCAGCTTCCGACAGGTTAATGAAAAACTGTTTTTT.

The rearrangement uses TRBV11-2 and TRBJ2-5, with 9 bases that match TRBD1. V was clipped by 3 bases and J by 3 bases; unmatched bases: 5. Germline V gene sequence: CDR1 SGHAT, CDR2 FQNNGV. The CDR3 sequence is 15 residues long. The CDR3 coding sequence is TGTGCCAGCAGCTTCGGGACAGGGAACGAAGAGACCCAGTACTTC. Translating gives CASSFGTGNEETQYF.

This sequence joins TRBV7-3 and TRBJ2-5; 8 bases match TRBD2. V lost 5 bases, J lost 2 bases, and 7 bases stayed unmatched. The CDR3 has 15 residues. Germline V gene sequence: CDR1 SGHTA, CDR2 FQGTGA. CDR3 bases: TGTGCCAGCAGCGTATCCGGGACTAGTCAAGAGACCCAGTACTTC. Protein sequence: CASSVSGTSQETQYF.

This rearrangement joins TRBV10-2 to TRBJ2-7, with 12 bases lining up with TRBD1. The length of the CDR3 is 17 residues. Looked up from germline, CDR1 is WSHSY and CDR2 is SAAADI. J lost 6 bases, V lost 3 bases, and 12 bases had no gene match. The CDR3 DNA sequence: TGCGCCAGCAGTGACCCAGGGGGACAGGGGGCCGCTCTCGAGCAGTACTTC. Amino acids: CASSDPGGQGAALEQYF.

V is TRBV6-5 and J is TRBJ1-1; perhaps TRBD1 as D (6 bases). The V gene's germline CDR1 is MNHEY and CDR2 SVGAGI. V was clipped by 2 bases and J by 3 bases, with 10 bases between them. The CDR3 spans 14 residues. The CDR3 reads CASSYRTAYTEAFF. The CDR3 DNA reads TGTGCCAGCAGTTACCGGACAGCCTACACTGAAGCTTTCTTT.

This clone has only a few counts. The rearrangement joins TRBV10-2 to TRBJ1-4; 7 nucleotides align to TRBD1. The CDR3 contains 17 residues. Unmatched junction bases numbered 17, after V lost 5 bases and J lost 8 bases. From germline, CDR1 is WSHSY and CDR2 SAAADI. The CDR3 bases are TGCGCCAGCAGTCCAGCCTCACGCGGGACAGAAGGAGAAAAACTGTTTTTT. This translates into CASSPASRGTEGEKLFF.

The J gene is TRBJ2-1, the V gene TRBV4-1; D is unclear. The V end was cut by 1 base, the J end by 4 bases, with 5 bases between. CDR1 and CDR2 from the germline V gene are MGHRA and YSYEKL. CDR3 length equals 13 residues. CDR3 sequence: CASSQAVYNEQFF. CDR3 DNA sequence: TGCGCCAGCAGCCAAGCGGTATACAATGAGCAGTTCTTC.

V gene TRBV5-1 combines with J gene TRBJ2-1, with 9 bases identical to TRBD2. Germline V gene data show CDR1 as SGHRS and CDR2 as YFSETQ. This CDR3 contains 14 residues. The V segment lost 7 bases and the J segment 0 bases; nucleotides outside the gene matches: 2. CDR3 bases: TGCGCCAGCTCTAGCGGGATCTCCTACAATGAGCAGTTCTTC. It encodes CASSSGISYNEQFF. The complete variable domain, with remaining parts taken from reference TRBV5-1 and TRBJ2-1, reads KAGVTQTPRYLIKTRGQQVTLSCSPISGHRSVSWYQQTPGQGLQFLFEYFSETQRNKGNFPGRFSGRQFSNSRSEMNVSTLELGDSALYLCASSSGISYNEQFFGPGTRLTVL.

The chain recombines TRBV6-6 with TRBJ2-7; tentatively, D is TRBD2 (6 bases). The ends were cut back, 3 bases at V and 7 bases at J, with 7 bases in the middle. This CDR3 comprises 11 residues. In germline, CDR1 is MNHNY, CDR2 SVGAGI (reference sequence). CDR3 loop: CASSYGGEQYV. Written as DNA, the CDR3 is TGTGCCAGCAGTTATGGAGGGGAGCAGTACGTC.

In its sample, this clone was seen a few times. The DNA for the CDR3 is TGTGCCAGCAGCCCACAGGGTTCCCGGCGGTATGATACGCAGTATTTT. Translated: CASSPQGSRRYDTQYF. The chain is built from TRBV11-2 and TRBJ2-3; a weak D match, TRBD1 (6 bases). Deletions cut 5 bases from V and 6 bases from J, with 21 bases between. The germline V gene encodes CDR1 SGHAT and CDR2 FQNNGV. The CDR3 is made up of 16 amino acids.

The CDR3 reads CASRDGRSTDTQYF. Written as DNA, the CDR3 is TGTGCCAGCAGAGACGGGAGGAGCACAGATACGCAGTATTTT. The chain employs TRBV7-9 and TRBJ2-3, with 7 bases matching TRBD2. CDR1 and CDR2 from the germline V gene are SEHNR and FQNEAQ (reference sequence). The trim removed 6 bases at V and 0 bases at J, leaving 3 bases unmatched. The CDR3 totals 14 residues.

This clone was found a few times. This chain's CDR3 is CASSLGVVGNQPQHF. Written as DNA, the CDR3 is TGTGCCAGCAGCTTAGGGGTGGTTGGCAATCAGCCCCAGCATTTT. V usage is TRBV5-5 and J usage is TRBJ1-5; D perhaps matches TRBD1 (5 bases). Germline-derived CDR1 and CDR2 are SGHKS and YYEKEE (reference sequence). Trimming shortened V by 2 bases and J by 2 bases, and 11 bases separated the two germline ends. The CDR3 spans 15 residues. The full variable domain, rest sourced from reference TRBV5-5 and TRBJ1-5, is DAGVTQSPTHLIKTRGQQVTLRCSPISGHKSVSWYQQVLGQGPQFIFQYYEKEERGRGNFPDRFSARQFPNYSSELNVNALLLGDSALYLCASSLGVVGNQPQHFGDGTRLSIL.

The chain combines TRBV7-3 with TRBJ2-3; TRBD1 might be the D (6 bases). The CDR3 has 12 residues. Germline values: CDR1 SGHTA, CDR2 FQGTGA. The V end was cut by 4 bases, the J end by 6 bases, with 8 bases between. CDR3 sequence (DNA): TGTGCCAGCAGCTCAGACAGGGATACGCAGTATTTT. Its protein is CASSSDRDTQYF.

V usage is TRBV7-3 and J usage is TRBJ2-1; D is perhaps TRBD1 (5 bases). Germline assignment: CDR1 SGHTA and CDR2 FQGTGA. This CDR3 has 14 amino acids. V was pared by 1 base and J by 7 bases, with 11 bases between. The CDR3 protein is CASSLKGRVNEQFF. The CDR3 DNA reads as TGTGCCAGCAGCTTAAAGGGCAGGGTGAATGAGCAGTTCTTC. Full variable domain (missing parts from reference TRBV7-3 and TRBJ2-1): GAGVSQTPSNKVTEKGKYVELRCDPISGHTALYWYRQSLGQGPEFLIYFQGTGAADDSGLPNDRFFAVRPEGSVSTLKIQRTERGDSAVYLCASSLKGRVNEQFFGPGTRLTVL.

The CDR3 protein is CASSLSSSGGRETQYF. CDR3 DNA: TGTGCCAGCAGCCTCTCCTCTAGCGGGGGGCGGGAGACCCAGTACTTC. The chain carries TRBV9 and TRBJ2-5; TRBD2 matches 11 bases. This CDR3 is built from 16 residues. The germline gives CDR1 SGDLS, CDR2 YYNGEE. V gave up 4 bases and J gave up 5 bases; unmatched junction bases: 10. The full variable domain, completed using reference TRBV9 and TRBJ2-5, is DSGVTQTPKHLITATGQRVTLRCSPRSGDLSVYWYQQSLDQGLQFLIQYYNGEERAKGNILERFSAQQFPDLHSELNLSSLELGDSALYFCASSLSSSGGRETQYFGPGTRLLVL.

The chain recombines TRBV18 with TRBJ2-5; 9 nucleotides line up with TRBD1. This CDR3 comprises 15 residues. J gave up 2 bases and V 3 bases, and 4 bases lay outside the gene matches. Germline CDR1 reads KGHSH; CDR2 reads LQKENI. CDR3 nucleotide sequence: TGTGCCAGCTCACCCTGGGACAGGGTACAAGAGACCCAGTACTTC. This gives the protein CASSPWDRVQETQYF.

The genes are TRBV30 and TRBJ1-5; D is unresolved. The germline gives CDR1 GTSNPN, CDR2 SVGIG (reference sequence). V dropped 0 bases and J dropped 9 bases, with 18 bases sitting between them. The CDR3 has 15 amino acids. CDR3 protein: CAWSVGSTGLRPQHF. The CDR3 DNA reads as TGTGCCTGGAGTGTCGGATCGACGGGATTACGGCCCCAGCATTTT.

The chain has TRBV9 and TRBJ1-3; TRBD1 matches 9 bases. V shed 0 bases, J shed 9 bases, and the junction held 7 bases outside the gene matches. This CDR3 has 15 amino acids. Germline CDR1 SGDLS, CDR2 YYNGEE. CDR3 region: CASSVAGQGSSTIYF. The CDR3 coding sequence is TGTGCCAGCAGCGTAGCGGGACAGGGATCTTCCACCATATATTTT. Using reference TRBV9 and TRBJ1-3 for the parts outside the CDR3, the full variable domain is DSGVTQTPKHLITATGQRVTLRCSPRSGDLSVYWYQQSLDQGLQFLIQYYNGEERAKGNILERFSAQQFPDLHSELNLSSLELGDSALYFCASSVAGQGSSTIYFGEGSWLTVV.